One TCR beta chain is described in this entry. Full-length variable regions came from constant-region reverse primers plus semi-nested Nested Universal Primer A PCR. One entry per CDR3 protein, called by TCRdb with MiXCR from the 5' RACE reads. The sample has about 32,000 distinct CDR3 sequences; around 22% are singletons. Per germline, CDR1 GTSNPN and CDR2 SVGIG (reference sequence). V was cut by 7 bases and J by 8 bases, with 15 bases left in between. This CDR3 is 12 amino acids long. The sequence derives from a female donor with breast cancer. V usage is TRBV30 and J usage is TRBJ2-1, with D hard to call. The sequenced material came from memory CD4+ T cells sorted from blood. Subset specified: memory CD4+ T cells, CD4+CD45RO+CD25-. The CDR3 loop reads CASPAENHEQFF. CDR3 in DNA: TGTGCCTCGCCCGCGGAGAACCATGAGCAGTTCTTC.